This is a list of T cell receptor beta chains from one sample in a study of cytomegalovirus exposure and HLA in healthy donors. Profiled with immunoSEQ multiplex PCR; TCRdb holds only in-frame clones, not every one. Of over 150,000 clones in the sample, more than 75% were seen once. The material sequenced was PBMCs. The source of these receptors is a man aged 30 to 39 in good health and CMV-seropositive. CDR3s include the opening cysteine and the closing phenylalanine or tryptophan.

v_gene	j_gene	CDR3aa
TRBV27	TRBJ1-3	CASSLSAFSGNTIYF
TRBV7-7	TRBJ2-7	CASSPDRGRGEQYF
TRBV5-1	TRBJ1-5	CASSPTGYNQPQHF
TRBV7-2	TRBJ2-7	CASSRGVGMYEQYF
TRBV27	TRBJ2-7	CASSRSGSSYEQYF
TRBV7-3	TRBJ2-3	CASSSTGADTQYF
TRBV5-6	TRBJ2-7	CASSLSPVPSYEQYF
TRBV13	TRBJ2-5	CASRYKDSRETQYF
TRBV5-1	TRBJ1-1	CASSLDSTEAFF
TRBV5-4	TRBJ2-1	CASHSRTGDNEQFF
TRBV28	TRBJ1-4	CASSLVRGNEKLFF
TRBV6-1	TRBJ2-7	CASSDLGTGDYEQYF
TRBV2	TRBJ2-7	CASRTDRNSYEQYF
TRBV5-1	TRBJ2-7	CASSLGQGLSGLDEQYF
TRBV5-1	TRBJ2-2	CASSGWTGVNGELFF
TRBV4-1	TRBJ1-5	CASSQDPFFLGGTENQPQHF
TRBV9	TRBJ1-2	CASSPRGVGGSDGYGYTF
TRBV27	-	CASSPGGGFSHEQYF
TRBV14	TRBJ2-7	CASSQDLAGASYEQYF
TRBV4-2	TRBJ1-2	CASSQQQGMVLYGYTF
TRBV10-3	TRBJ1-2	CAITADGNGYTF
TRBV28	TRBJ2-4	CASSLGATGSKNIQYF
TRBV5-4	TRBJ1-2	CASSLTGDNYGYTF
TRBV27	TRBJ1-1	CASSFGRGVDTEAFF
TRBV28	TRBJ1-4	CASSLRDRGRVTNEKLFF
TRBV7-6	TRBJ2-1	CASSKGLAGGSSYNEQFF
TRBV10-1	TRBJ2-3	CASSEMRTDTQYF
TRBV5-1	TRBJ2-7	CASSLGLAGVYEQYF
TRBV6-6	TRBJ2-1	CATDRGTSNEQFF
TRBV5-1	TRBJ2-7	CASSLAAGARLYEQYF
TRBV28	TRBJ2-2	CASSPPPTGIYTGELFF
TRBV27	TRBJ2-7	CASRISGRDEQYF
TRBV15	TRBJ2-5	CATSRESQGREETQYF
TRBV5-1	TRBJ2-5	CASSLAPDYQETQYF
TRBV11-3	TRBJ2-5	CASSLTGLRNQETQYF
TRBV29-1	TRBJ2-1	CSVGTSAYYNEQFF
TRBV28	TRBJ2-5	CASSGTDKETQYF
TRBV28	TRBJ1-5	CASSLRGKPQHF
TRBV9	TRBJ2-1	CASTSGSRGEQFF
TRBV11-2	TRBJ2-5	CASSLDPRESQYF
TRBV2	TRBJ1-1	CASRIDTVNTEAFF
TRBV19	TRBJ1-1	CASSVSMNTEAFF
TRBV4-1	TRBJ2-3	CASSVHGTSSTDTQYF
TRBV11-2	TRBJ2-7	CASSLGSHYEQYF
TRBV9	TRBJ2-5	CASSAGGQETQYF
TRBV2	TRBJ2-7	CASSSPSGIRYEQYF
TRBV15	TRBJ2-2	CATRGRAGGSRGGELFF
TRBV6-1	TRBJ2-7	CASSEVRASGRYEQYF
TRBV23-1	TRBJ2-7	CASITESLSGSLYEQYF
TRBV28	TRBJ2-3	CASSFGPPGRSTDTQYF